One and the same sample provided the 32 T cell receptor beta chains below, sequenced in a study of T cell clones after liver transplantation (dated by TCRdb to the late 2010s). The protocol used for the library was the immunoSEQ multiplex PCR assay. This immuneACCESS table, as held by TCRdb, lists in-frame sequences with V and J called but not all clones. Of the missing ones, under half trace to an unresolved V gene in checked studies; the others have no known cause. The sample includes about 75,000 clones, with around four fifths observed a single time. The ten largest clones add up to 2.1% of the sample. Sequencing was performed on CD4+ T cells from blood, taken around 50 months after liver transplant. The origin of the receptors is a human patient who received a liver transplant. Some T cells may be donor cells from the graft after a transplant.

The V and J genes are TRBV2 and TRBJ1-1; D may be TRBD1 (5 bases). This CDR3 is 14 amino acids long. Trimming pared 4 bases from V and 6 bases from J, leaving 15 bases between. Per the germline V gene, CDR1 is SNHLY and CDR2 is FYNNEI. The CDR3 here is CASSAGGWRAEAFF. The CDR3 coding sequence is TGTGCCAGCAGTGCGGGGGGGTGGAGGGCTGAAGCTTTCTTT. The complete variable domain, with remaining parts taken from reference TRBV2 and TRBJ1-1, reads EPEVTQTPSHQVTQMGQEVILRCVPISNHLYFYWYRQILGQKVEFLVSFYNNEISEKSEIFDDQFSVERPDGSNFTLKIRSTKLEDSAMYFCASSAGGWRAEAFFGQGTRLTVV.

J is TRBJ1-2 and V is TRBV9; D perhaps matches TRBD1 (5 bases). The CDR3 runs to 15 residues. Germline V lookup: CDR1 SGDLS, CDR2 YYNGEE. Trimming pared 0 bases from V and 2 bases from J, leaving 11 bases between. The chain's CDR3 is CASSVGGGSNYGYTF. CDR3 sequence (DNA): TGTGCCAGCAGCGTAGGTGGGGGATCAAACTATGGCTACACCTTC. The full variable domain, completed using reference TRBV9 and TRBJ1-2, is DSGVTQTPKHLITATGQRVTLRCSPRSGDLSVYWYQQSLDQGLQFLIQYYNGEERAKGNILERFSAQQFPDLHSELNLSSLELGDSALYFCASSVGGGSNYGYTFGSGTRLTVV.

This chain links TRBV30 with TRBJ1-2; D remains ambiguous. Germline V gene lookup returns CDR1 GTSNPN and CDR2 SVGIG (reference sequence). Trimming shortened V by 0 bases and J by 2 bases, and 10 bases separated the two germline ends. The CDR3 consists of 14 residues. CDR3 nucleotides: TGTGCCTGGAGTGTACGACCGGGGAACTATGGCTACACCTTC. This encodes CAWSVRPGNYGYTF.

The chain joins TRBV4-1 to TRBJ2-4; D ambiguous. This CDR3 region has 16 residues. V was shortened by 6 bases and J by 0 bases, with 15 bases between the two germline ends. Germline values: CDR1 MGHRA, CDR2 YSYEKL. The CDR3 here is CASSPTIHLAKNIQYF. CDR3 nucleotide sequence: TGCGCCAGCAGTCCCACGATACATCTAGCCAAAAACATTCAGTACTTC.

The chain links TRBV9 to TRBJ2-5; D unclear. CDR1 and CDR2 from the germline V gene are SGDLS and YYNGEE. This CDR3 contains 13 residues. V lost 5 bases to trimming and J lost 2 bases, with 10 bases between them. CDR3 coding DNA: TGTGCCAGCAGTCGTCCTAGGCAAGAGACCCAGTACTTC. Amino acids: CASSRPRQETQYF.

The V call is TRBV5-1, the J call TRBJ2-2, with TRBD1 matching 7 bases. The CDR3 contains 16 residues. With V trimmed by 5 bases and J by 5 bases, 12 bases remained unmatched. Germline V gives CDR1 SGHRS, CDR2 YFSETQ. The CDR3 nucleotides read TGCGCCAGCAGTCTGACAGGGACGATTCGTACCGGGGAGCTGTTTTTT. Translation: CASSLTGTIRTGELFF.

The CDR3 loop is CASSSGTVTDTQYF. The CDR3 DNA reads as TGCGCCAGCAGCTCCGGGACAGTCACAGATACGCAGTATTTT. The V and J genes are TRBV4-1 and TRBJ2-3; 7 bases match TRBD1. The junction had 4 bases not matched to a gene; V was cut back by 5 bases and J by 2 bases. This CDR3 has 14 residues. Germline values: CDR1 MGHRA, CDR2 YSYEKL.

The chain has TRBV5-1 and TRBJ1-2, with 9 bases that match TRBD1. Trimming at V came to 4 bases and at J to 4 bases, leaving 5 bases not matched to a gene. CDR3 length equals 14 residues. CDR1 is SGHRS and CDR2 is YFSETQ in the germline V gene. The CDR3 loop is CASSNRDRVYGYTF. The CDR3 DNA sequence: TGCGCCAGCAGCAACCGGGACAGGGTCTATGGCTACACCTTC.

The CDR3, as DNA: TGCAGCGCCGGGACTAGCGGAAGCACAGATACGCAGTATTTT. Translated: CSAGTSGSTDTQYF. The chain combines TRBV29-1 with TRBJ2-3; 11 bases are shared with TRBD2. J lost 0 bases, V lost 7 bases, and 3 bases had no gene match. Per the germline V gene, CDR1 is SQVTM and CDR2 is ANQGSEA. CDR3 length equals 14 residues.

This sequence joins TRBV10-3 and TRBJ1-5; D possibly corresponds to TRBD1 (6 bases). The germline V gene has CDR1 ENHRY and CDR2 SYGVKD. The CDR3 runs 13 residues. The V gene lost 10 bases and the J gene lost 2 bases, with 12 bases spanning the gap. Here the CDR3 reads CATTGSGNQPQHF. In DNA form, the CDR3 reads TGTGCCACCACAGGGTCGGGCAATCAGCCCCAGCATTTT.

The CDR3 loop is CASNGGTGGAGRYEQYF. CDR3 coding DNA: TGTGCCAGCAACGGGGGCACAGGGGGCGCGGGTAGGTACGAGCAGTACTTC. The V call is TRBV27, the J call TRBJ2-7, with TRBD1 matching 9 bases. The CDR3 is 17 residues long. Unmatched junction bases numbered 17, after V lost 7 bases and J lost 4 bases. The germline CDR1 and CDR2 sequences are MNHEY and SMNVEV (reference sequence).

The chain carries TRBV2 and TRBJ2-3; perhaps TRBD1 as D (5 bases). Deletions cut 6 bases from V and 0 bases from J, with 10 bases between. The CDR3 is 14 residues long. In germline, CDR1 is SNHLY, CDR2 FYNNEI. The CDR3 nucleotides read TGTGCCAGCAGAGTTGGGGCTAGCACAGATACGCAGTATTTT. Protein sequence: CASRVGASTDTQYF.

This CDR3 reads CASSLKGGTGYTF. The CDR3 region has the DNA TGTGCCAGCAGCTTAAAGGGGGGTACGGGCTACACCTTC. The chain couples TRBV7-3 to TRBJ1-2; D is possibly TRBD1 (6 bases). Germline CDR1 is SGHTA and CDR2 is FQGTGA. There are 13 residues in the CDR3. The V end was cut by 1 base, the J end by 8 bases, with 11 bases between.

CDR3 nucleotide sequence: TGTGCCATCAGACCAGGGGAGGTGAACTATGGCTACACCTTC. Translated: CAIRPGEVNYGYTF. The V and J genes are TRBV10-3 and TRBJ1-2, with TRBD1 as a possible D gene (6 bases). CDR1 is ENHRY and CDR2 is SYGVKD in the germline V gene. The CDR3 is 14 amino acids. Trimming took off 6 bases at V and 2 bases at J, with 13 bases between the two ends.

The rearrangement links TRBV7-2 to TRBJ2-4, with D unclear. The V gene lost 2 bases and the J gene lost 1 base, with 9 bases spanning the gap. The CDR3 is 15 amino acids. Germline CDR1 SGHTA, CDR2 FQGNSA. This CDR3 is CASSLWGNAKNIQYF. The CDR3 DNA sequence: TGTGCCAGCAGCTTATGGGGAAACGCCAAAAACATTCAGTACTTC.

The V gene is TRBV6-6, the J gene TRBJ1-2; D is unclear. V lost 6 bases and J 5 bases, leaving 19 bases between the germline ends. Germline assignment: CDR1 MNHNY and CDR2 SVGAGI (reference sequence). The CDR3 extends over 15 amino acids. The CDR3 coding sequence is TGTGCCAGCAGCCGATCTTCGAGCACCTCATATGGCTACACCTTC. Translation: CASSRSSSTSYGYTF.

The rearrangement joins TRBV11-2 to TRBJ2-5; 7 bases are a match to TRBD1. Trimming cost V 5 bases and J 4 bases; bases outside gene matches: 7. Germline CDR1 and CDR2: SGHAT and FQNNGV. This CDR3 has 14 amino acids. In nucleotides, the CDR3 is TGTGCCAGCAGCCCAAGGGGGCTCCGAGAGACCCAGTACTTC. As protein: CASSPRGLRETQYF. Combining the CDR3 with reference TRBV11-2 and TRBJ2-5 gives the whole variable domain EAGVAQSPRYKIIEKRQSVAFWCNPISGHATLYWYQQILGQGPKLLIQFQNNGVVDDSQLPKDRFSAERLKGVDSTLKIQPAKLEDSAVYLCASSPRGLRETQYFGPGTRLLVL.

The rearrangement links TRBV14 to TRBJ2-1, with D possibly TRBD1 on 6 matching bases. The length of the CDR3 is 14 residues. The germline V gene encodes CDR1 SGHDN and CDR2 FVKESK. V was pared by 4 bases and J by 8 bases, with 15 bases between. The CDR3 DNA is TGTGCCAGCAGCCGGGACATAAGGGTTCATGAGCAGTTCTTC. Its translation: CASSRDIRVHEQFF.

The chain joins TRBV7-2 to TRBJ2-2; D could derive from TRBD1 or TRBD2 (5 bases each). This CDR3 contains 16 residues. Trimming removed 1 base at V and 5 bases at J, with 14 bases between. The germline CDR1 and CDR2 sequences are SGHTA and FQGNSA. CDR3: CASSLVGTQGTGELFF. The CDR3 DNA reads TGTGCCAGCAGCTTAGTCGGGACCCAGGGTACCGGGGAGCTGTTTTTT.

The rearrangement joins TRBV7-8 to TRBJ1-5, with D hard to call. Trimming removed 1 base at V and 1 base at J, with 8 bases between. The CDR3 has 15 residues. Germline CDR1 and CDR2: SGHVS and FQNEAQ. The CDR3 loop reads CASSLGRGSNQPQHF. The CDR3 coding sequence is TGTGCCAGCAGCTTAGGCCGCGGAAGCAATCAGCCCCAGCATTTT.

The CDR3 nucleotides are TGTGCCAGCAGCTACGGAACCCTAGCGGGAGGAGAGACCCAGTACTTC. Translated, it gives CASSYGTLAGGETQYF. The chain joins TRBV14 to TRBJ2-5; 11 bases agree with TRBD2. The CDR3 is 16 residues long. V dropped 5 bases and J dropped 4; count of bases not matched to a gene: 9. Germline values: CDR1 SGHDN, CDR2 FVKESK.

The rearrangement links TRBV7-9 to TRBJ1-4, with D perhaps matching TRBD1 (5 bases). The germline V and J ends were trimmed by 5 bases and 6 bases, with 13 bases remaining between them. Germline V lookup: CDR1 SEHNR, CDR2 FQNEAQ (reference sequence). The CDR3 loop spans 14 amino acids. Here the CDR3 reads CASSPKGRDEKLFF. The CDR3 DNA reads as TGTGCCAGCAGCCCCAAGGGGCGGGATGAAAAACTGTTTTTT.

The chain links TRBV5-1 to TRBJ1-2; D uncertain. The CDR3 is 12 residues long. Looked up from germline, CDR1 is SGHRS and CDR2 is YFSETQ. With 0 bases removed from V and 9 bases from J, the gap between germline ends came to 9 bases. CDR3 region: CASSLDRGSYTF. Here the CDR3 DNA reads TGCGCCAGCAGCTTGGACCGAGGTAGCTACACCTTC. The entire variable domain, with the rest obtained from reference TRBV5-1 and TRBJ1-2, is as follows: KAGVTQTPRYLIKTRGQQVTLSCSPISGHRSVSWYQQTPGQGLQFLFEYFSETQRNKGNFPGRFSGRQFSNSRSEMNVSTLELGDSALYLCASSLDRGSYTFGSGTRLTVV.

This clone was recorded a few times. The V gene is TRBV7-2, the J gene TRBJ1-2; 10 bases are shared with TRBD1. This CDR3 is 15 amino acids long. Germline CDR1 is SGHTA and CDR2 is FQGNSA. V shed 1 base, J shed 8 bases, and the junction held 7 bases outside the gene matches. The CDR3 region is CASSLGDRGLRGYTF. The CDR3 DNA sequence: TGTGCCAGCAGCTTAGGGGACAGGGGCCTCCGGGGCTACACCTTC.

The chain links TRBV29-1 to TRBJ2-7; D unresolved. The CDR3 contains 13 residues. V lost 5 bases, J lost 0 bases, and 11 bases lay in between. Germline V gene lookup returns CDR1 SQVTM and CDR2 ANQGSEA. Written as DNA, the CDR3 is TGCAGCGTTAGTTACGTGGCCTCCTACGAGCAGTACTTC. As protein: CSVSYVASYEQYF.

V is TRBV19 and J is TRBJ1-1, with 7 nucleotides matching TRBD1. CDR3 length: 14 residues. V shed 4 bases and J 3 bases; nucleotides not matched to a gene: 5. From germline, CDR1 is LNHDA and CDR2 SQIVND (reference sequence). In DNA form, the CDR3 reads TGTGCCAGTAGTAAGGGACAGTCGTACACTGAAGCTTTCTTT. Translation: CASSKGQSYTEAFF.

CDR3 loop: CASSFEGDTQYF. The DNA for the CDR3 is TGTGCCAGCAGCTTTGAGGGAGATACGCAGTATTTT. The chain links TRBV11-3 to TRBJ2-3; D might be TRBD2 (5 bases). The CDR3 spans 12 residues. V lost 3 bases to trimming and J lost 5 bases, with 6 bases between them. Germline lookup yields CDR1 SGHNT and CDR2 YENEEA.

This rearrangement joins TRBV7-2 to TRBJ2-5; D remains ambiguous. Germline lookup yields CDR1 SGHTA and CDR2 FQGNSA. CDR3 size: 15 residues. Trimming shortened V by 4 bases and J by 0 bases, and 12 bases separated the two germline ends. CDR3: CASSSPVGDQETQYF. The CDR3 region has the DNA TGTGCCAGCAGCTCCCCCGTTGGAGACCAAGAGACCCAGTACTTC.

The chain uses TRBV12-1 and TRBJ2-5; TRBD2, as called in the table, went unchecked against the DNA. TRBV12-1 is labeled a pseudogene. The CDR3 has 17 amino acids. The CDR3 nucleotides read TGTGCCAGCAGCTTTGTTTTAGCGGGGGCTCCTCAAGAGACCCAGTACTTC. As protein: CASSFVLAGAPQETQYF.

The chain joins TRBV7-9 to TRBJ1-4, with D hard to call. This CDR3 comprises 15 residues. Trimming pared 5 bases from V and 8 bases from J, leaving 18 bases between. In germline, CDR1 is SEHNR, CDR2 FQNEAQ (reference sequence). The CDR3 region is CASSTSLPRKEKLFF. Here the CDR3 DNA reads TGTGCCAGCAGCACTTCCCTACCTCGAAAAGAAAAACTGTTTTTT.

This clone was recorded a few times. The chain carries TRBV10-3 and TRBJ2-3, with a possible D match to TRBD1 (5 bases). There are 13 residues in the CDR3. V dropped 3 bases and J dropped 4 bases, with 8 bases sitting between them. Germline V gene lookup returns CDR1 ENHRY and CDR2 SYGVKD. The CDR3 loop reads CAISDREPDTQYF. The DNA for the CDR3 is TGTGCCATCAGTGACAGGGAACCAGATACGCAGTATTTT.

CDR3 in amino acids: CASSLDWVGQGYEQYF. For the CDR3, the DNA is TGTGCCAGCAGCTTAGATTGGGTCGGCCAAGGCTACGAGCAGTACTTC. The rearrangement joins TRBV11-2 to TRBJ2-7; no clear D gene. The CDR3 runs 16 residues. The V gene lost 0 bases and the J gene lost 3 bases, with 15 bases spanning the gap. CDR1 is SGHAT and CDR2 is FQNNGV in the germline V gene.